This T cell receptor (beta chain) is from a study of blood T cell repertoires in COVID-19. As for the study in general: There were acute and convalescent COVID-19 samples, and they came from the United States, Italy and Spain. Nucleic acid was either cDNA or gDNA, and it came from T cells, B-cell-depleted T cells, or PBMCs.

Authors' analysis steps: For nucleated cells, counts were estimated from reference gene primer amplification. Data came from immunoSEQ multiplex PCR; TCRdb stores just in-frame clones and leaves some out. Clone size and V and J calls were adopted from that table, with D and trimming inferred from the DNA. The sample lists about 74,000 clones; roughly 81% were seen once. The sequencing sample was made of peripheral blood. The source of this sequence is a man in his sixties or seventies with acute or convalescent COVID-19.

CDR3 residues: CASSLMPSGSQETQYF. Written as DNA, the CDR3 is TGCGCCAGCAGCTTGATGCCTAGCGGCTCCCAAGAGACCCAGTACTTC. This chain connects TRBV5-1 to TRBJ2-5; 7 bases match TRBD2. This CDR3 comprises 16 residues. CDR1 and CDR2 from the germline V gene are SGHRS and YFSETQ. V shed 1 base, J shed 1 base, and the junction held 7 bases outside the gene matches.